One sample yielded the 27 T cell receptor beta chains listed below, sequenced in a study of T cell responses to AZD1222 COVID-19 vaccine. The assay was immunoSEQ multiplex PCR, and TCRdb's table has in-frame clones only and misses some. The repertoire holds roughly 140,000 clones, with 88% as singletons. The sample was peripheral blood, taken on day 0 of MenACWY control vaccination. All receptors come from an adult in good health.

The V gene is TRBV5-1, the J gene TRBJ1-2; 8 nucleotides match TRBD1. Trimming at V came to 4 bases and at J to 8 bases, leaving 7 bases not matched to a gene. CDR3 size: 13 residues. Germline CDR1 SGHRS, CDR2 YFSETQ. Here the CDR3 DNA reads TGCGCCAGCAGCGGACAGGGTAGTCGCGGCTACACCTTC. Protein product: CASSGQGSRGYTF.

The rearrangement joins TRBV6-5 to TRBJ1-2; the D gene is possibly TRBD1 (6 bases). The CDR3 is 14 amino acids. Germline CDR1 is MNHEY and CDR2 is SVGAGI. V gave up 2 bases and J gave up 3 bases, with 10 bases separating them. The CDR3 nucleotides read TGTGCCAGCAGTTACCGACAGGCCTACTATGGCTACACCTTC. It is translated as CASSYRQAYYGYTF.

The gene calls are TRBV2 and TRBJ1-1; maybe TRBD1 (6 bases). The germline V and J ends were trimmed by 6 bases and 3 bases, with 11 bases remaining between them. Germline CDR1 and CDR2: SNHLY and FYNNEI. CDR3 length equals 13 residues. CDR3 protein: CASSAHRDTEAFF. Here the CDR3 DNA reads TGTGCCAGCAGCGCCCACAGGGACACTGAAGCTTTCTTT.

The chain recombines TRBV10-3 with TRBJ1-1; tentatively, D is TRBD1 (5 bases). The CDR3 length is 13 residues. The germline V gene has CDR1 ENHRY and CDR2 SYGVKD. The V end lost 6 bases, the J end lost 3 bases, and 11 bases lay between the germline ends. Here the CDR3 DNA reads TGTGCCATCAGCGTAGGACAAGACACTGAAGCTTTCTTT. It encodes CAISVGQDTEAFF.

This clone occurred once. The V call is TRBV6-1, the J call TRBJ2-1; the D gene is possibly TRBD1 (6 bases). This CDR3 is 16 amino acids long. Trimming left V 1 base short and J 6 bases short, with 16 bases between. Per the germline V gene, CDR1 is MNHNS and CDR2 is SASEGT. DNA for the CDR3: TGTGCCAGCAGTGAAGAGGACAGAAGCTGGTCCAATGAGCAGTTCTTC. Amino acids: CASSEEDRSWSNEQFF.

The chain couples TRBV2 to TRBJ1-6, with TRBD1 matching 9 bases. V shed 5 bases and J 10 bases; nucleotides not matched to a gene: 6. Germline V gene data show CDR1 as SNHLY and CDR2 as FYNNEI. The CDR3 length is 14 residues. CDR3 DNA: TGTGCCAGCAGTTTGGACAGGGGACAATCACCCCTCCACTTT. It codes for CASSLDRGQSPLHF.

This clone was detected a few times. The V gene is TRBV6-2 or TRBV6-3, the J gene TRBJ2-7; D gene ambiguous. CDR1 is MNHEY and CDR2 is SVGEGT in the germline V gene. The CDR3 spans 13 residues. Trimming pared 0 bases from V and 5 bases from J, leaving 8 bases between. The CDR3 region is CASSYSAEHEQYF. CDR3 nucleotides: TGTGCCAGCAGTTACTCCGCAGAACACGAGCAGTACTTC.

V gene TRBV5-5 combines with J gene TRBJ1-1; no clear D. Trimming took 3 bases from V and 0 from J, leaving 18 bases between them. Germline lookup yields CDR1 SGHKS and CDR2 YYEKEE (reference sequence). This CDR3 spans 17 amino acids. CDR3 sequence: CASSSLLVVQLNTEAFF. In nucleotides, the CDR3 is TGTGCCAGCAGCTCGTTGCTGGTGGTCCAGCTGAACACTGAAGCTTTCTTT.

The gene calls are TRBV2 and TRBJ2-1; 12 nucleotides match TRBD2. The CDR3 is made up of 15 amino acids. With 7 bases clipped from V and 8 bases from J, the junction kept 9 bases outside the gene matches. Germline V CDR1 and CDR2: SNHLY, FYNNEI. DNA of the CDR3: TGTGCCAGCACCCCGACTAGCGGGAGAGGAGATGAGCAGTTCTTC. Its protein is CASTPTSGRGDEQFF.

This chain connects TRBV5-1 to TRBJ2-5, with 7 positions matching TRBD2. CDR1 and CDR2 (germline): SGHRS, YFSETQ. V lost 4 bases and J lost 1; bases outside the gene matches: 10. This CDR3 has 16 residues. The CDR3 bases are TGCGCCAGCAGCCCTTATTTTACGGGGGGCCAAGAGACCCAGTACTTC. This gives the protein CASSPYFTGGQETQYF.

The chain has TRBV7-2 and TRBJ1-5; no firm D call. Germline assignment: CDR1 SGHTA and CDR2 FQGNSA. The ends were cut back, 7 bases at V and 5 bases at J, with 12 bases in the middle. The CDR3 is 13 residues long. CDR3 sequence reads: CASTLSADQPQHF. The CDR3 bases are TGTGCCAGCACCCTTAGCGCAGATCAGCCCCAGCATTTT.

Only a few counts were recorded for this clone. The chain couples TRBV25-1 to TRBJ2-2; 7 nucleotides agree with TRBD1. Germline trimming cut 6 bases from V and 2 bases from J; bases unmatched to any gene: 3. The CDR3 totals 14 residues. Germline lookup yields CDR1 MGHDK and CDR2 SYGVNS. DNA for the CDR3: TGTGCCAGCAGACACAGGGGCAACACCGGGGAGCTGTTTTTT. Protein: CASRHRGNTGELFF.

V and J are TRBV20-1 and TRBJ1-2, with a tentative D call TRBD1 (6 bases). Per the germline V gene, CDR1 is DFQATT and CDR2 is SNEGSKA (reference sequence). This CDR3 spans 14 amino acids. V shed 5 bases and J shed 4 bases, with 17 bases lying between them. The CDR3 nucleotides are TGCAGTGCTCGTGACGTGACAGGTAGCTATGGCTACACCTTC. Translation: CSARDVTGSYGYTF.

The genes are TRBV27 and TRBJ2-6, with D tentatively TRBD2 (6 bases). The V end lost 5 bases, the J end lost 0 bases, and 14 bases lay between the germline ends. Per the germline V gene, CDR1 is MNHEY and CDR2 is SMNVEV (reference sequence). The CDR3 runs to 17 residues. DNA for the CDR3: TGTGCCAGCAGTACACGGGGACTTCTCTCTGGGGCCAACGTCCTGACTTTC. Translating it yields CASSTRGLLSGANVLTF.

This rearrangement joins TRBV4-1 to TRBJ2-5; TRBD2 agrees at 10 bases. CDR3 length equals 17 residues. The ends lost 0 bases at V and 4 bases at J; junction bases unmatched: 8. CDR1 is MGHRA, CDR2 YSYEKL, per germline. The CDR3 is CASSQDPYSGGRETQYF. The CDR3 nucleotides are TGCGCCAGCAGCCAAGACCCGTATAGCGGGGGGCGAGAGACCCAGTACTTC.

The rearrangement joins TRBV11-3 to TRBJ1-2; D might be TRBD1 (6 bases). The length of the CDR3 is 13 residues. Germline CDR1 SGHNT, CDR2 YENEEA. Trimming pared 6 bases from V and 8 bases from J, leaving 16 bases between. The DNA for the CDR3 is TGTGCCAGCAGTACACAGGGCTCTGGCGGCTACACCTTC. Residues: CASSTQGSGGYTF.

The chain recombines TRBV7-6 with TRBJ2-5, with no clear D. Trimming shortened V by 4 bases and J by 3 bases, and 12 bases separated the two germline ends. Germline V lookup: CDR1 SGHVS, CDR2 FNYEAQ. The CDR3 is made up of 14 amino acids. This chain's CDR3 is CASSSPGWKETQYF. The DNA of the CDR3 is TGTGCCAGCAGCTCCCCCGGGTGGAAAGAGACCCAGTACTTC.

V usage is TRBV29-1 and J usage is TRBJ2-7, with D unclear. The CDR3 runs to 13 residues. V lost 7 bases and J 2 bases, leaving 15 bases between the germline ends. Germline V gives CDR1 SQVTM, CDR2 ANQGSEA. This CDR3 reads CSAMNRNAYEQYF. CDR3 nucleotide sequence: TGCAGCGCCATGAACAGAAATGCCTACGAGCAGTACTTC.

This clone was observed a handful of times. Here the CDR3 DNA reads TGTGCCAGCAGCGAAGGGACTACCCTGACCTACGAGCAGTACTTC. It yields the protein CASSEGTTLTYEQYF. This chain connects TRBV5-6 to TRBJ2-7, with 7 bases lining up with TRBD2. V shed 4 bases, J shed 2 bases, and the junction held 9 bases outside the gene matches. This CDR3 spans 15 amino acids. Looked up from germline, CDR1 is SGHDT and CDR2 is YYEEEE.

Only one count was recorded for this clone. This chain joins TRBV30 and TRBJ2-3, with D tentatively TRBD2 (5 bases). V was cut by 4 bases and J by 6 bases, with 17 bases left in between. Germline V lookup: CDR1 GTSNPN, CDR2 SVGIG (reference sequence). The CDR3 totals 14 residues. The DNA of the CDR3 is TGTGCCTGGAAGATTGGCCTAGCTCTGGATACGCAGTATTTT. Residues: CAWKIGLALDTQYF. The full variable domain, rest sourced from reference TRBV30 and TRBJ2-3, is SQTIHQWPATLVQPVGSPLSLECTVEGTSNPNLYWYRQAAGRGLQLLFYSVGIGQISSEVPQNLSASRPQDRQFILSSKKLLLSDSGFYLCAWKIGLALDTQYFGPGTRLTVL.

The chain employs TRBV7-9 and TRBJ2-1; D is unclear. This CDR3 is built from 10 residues. Germline V gene data show CDR1 as SEHNR and CDR2 as FQNEAQ (reference sequence). V lost 4 bases to trimming and J lost 5 bases, with 0 bases between them. CDR3 sequence reads: CASSYNEQFF. The CDR3 region has the DNA TGTGCCAGCAGCTACAATGAGCAGTTCTTC.

This clone was picked up one time. This sequence joins TRBV27 and TRBJ2-1, with 13 bases matching TRBD2. Per germline, CDR1 MNHEY and CDR2 SMNVEV (reference sequence). The CDR3 has 18 amino acids. V lost 5 bases to trimming and J lost 2 bases; unmatched junction nucleotides: 9. The CDR3 loop is CASSTRTSGSLPYNEQFF. CDR3 sequence (DNA): TGTGCCAGCAGTACCCGGACTAGCGGGAGCCTGCCCTACAATGAGCAGTTCTTC.

V gene TRBV29-1 combines with J gene TRBJ2-3; D not certain. Germline-derived CDR1 and CDR2 are SQVTM and ANQGSEA. This CDR3 is 14 amino acids long. V lost 7 bases and J lost 2, with 16 bases in between. CDR3 in DNA: TGCAGCGCCCTGGGCCTATTATACACAGATACGCAGTATTTT. Protein sequence: CSALGLLYTDTQYF.

V and J are TRBV4-2 and TRBJ2-1; 10 nucleotides agree with TRBD2. This CDR3 has 17 residues. With 0 bases clipped from V and 3 bases from J, the junction kept 5 bases outside the gene matches. The germline gives CDR1 LGHNA, CDR2 YNFKEQ. The CDR3 nucleotides read TGTGCCAGCAGCCAAGAACCTAGCGGGAGCCTCTACAATGAGCAGTTCTTC. It encodes CASSQEPSGSLYNEQFF.

This clone turned up a few times. For the CDR3, the DNA is TGTGCCAGCAGTTTAGCGGAAATCACCATATATTTT. It is translated as CASSLAEITIYF. This rearrangement joins TRBV12-3 or TRBV12-4 to TRBJ1-3; D is unclear. V lost 0 bases and J lost 9, with 6 bases in between. This CDR3 region has 12 residues.

The genes are TRBV28 and TRBJ2-7; D is perhaps TRBD1 (5 bases). In germline, CDR1 is MDHEN, CDR2 SYDVKM. CDR3 length: 15 residues. V gave up 5 bases and J gave up 3 bases, with 17 bases separating them. The CDR3 DNA reads as TGTGCCAGCAGTCTGACGACAGTACTTAACTACGAGCAGTACTTC. It is translated as CASSLTTVLNYEQYF.

The rearrangement joins TRBV6-2 or TRBV6-3 to TRBJ1-1; a possible D gene is TRBD1 (5 bases). Trimming pared 2 bases from V and 5 bases from J, leaving 9 bases between. This CDR3 has 13 amino acids. Germline V lookup: CDR1 MNHEY, CDR2 SVGEGT. The CDR3 loop reads CASSYDGGTEAFF. The CDR3 DNA reads TGTGCCAGCAGTTACGACGGGGGGACTGAAGCTTTCTTT.